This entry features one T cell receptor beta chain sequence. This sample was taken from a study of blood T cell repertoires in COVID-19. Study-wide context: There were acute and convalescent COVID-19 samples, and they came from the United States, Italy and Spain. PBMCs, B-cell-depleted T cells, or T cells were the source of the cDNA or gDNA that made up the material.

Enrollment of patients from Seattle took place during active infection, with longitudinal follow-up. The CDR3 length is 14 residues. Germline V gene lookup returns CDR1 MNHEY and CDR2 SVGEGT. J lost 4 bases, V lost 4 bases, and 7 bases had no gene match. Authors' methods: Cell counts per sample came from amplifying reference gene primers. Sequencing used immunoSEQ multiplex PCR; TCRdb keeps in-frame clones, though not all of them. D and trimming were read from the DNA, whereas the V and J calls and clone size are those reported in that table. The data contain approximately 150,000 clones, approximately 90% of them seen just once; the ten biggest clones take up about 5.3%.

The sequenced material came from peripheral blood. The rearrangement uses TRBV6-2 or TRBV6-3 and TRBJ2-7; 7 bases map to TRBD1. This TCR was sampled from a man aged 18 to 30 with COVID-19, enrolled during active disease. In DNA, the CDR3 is TGTGCCAGCAGTTCGCCGGGACAGAGATACGAGCAGTACTTC. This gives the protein CASSSPGQRYEQYF.